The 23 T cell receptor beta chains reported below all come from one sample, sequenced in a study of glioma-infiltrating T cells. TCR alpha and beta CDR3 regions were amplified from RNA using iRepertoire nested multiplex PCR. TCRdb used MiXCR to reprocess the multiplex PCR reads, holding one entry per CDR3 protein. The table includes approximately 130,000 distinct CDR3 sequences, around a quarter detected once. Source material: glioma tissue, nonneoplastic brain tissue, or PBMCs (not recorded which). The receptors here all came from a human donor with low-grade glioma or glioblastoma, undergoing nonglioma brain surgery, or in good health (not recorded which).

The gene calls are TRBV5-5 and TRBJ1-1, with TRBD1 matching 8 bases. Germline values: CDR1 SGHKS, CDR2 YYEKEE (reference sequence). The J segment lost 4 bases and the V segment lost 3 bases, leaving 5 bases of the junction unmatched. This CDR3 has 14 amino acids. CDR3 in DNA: TGTGCCAGCAGCTCTATAGGACAGGGCACTGAAGCTTTCTTT. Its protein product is CASSSIGQGTEAFF.

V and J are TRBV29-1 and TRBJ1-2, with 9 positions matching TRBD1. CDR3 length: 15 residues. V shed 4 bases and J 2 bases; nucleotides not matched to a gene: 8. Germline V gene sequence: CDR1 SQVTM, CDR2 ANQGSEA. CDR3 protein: CSVVQDRGLNYGYTF. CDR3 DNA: TGCAGCGTTGTCCAGGACAGGGGCCTCAACTATGGCTACACCTTC.

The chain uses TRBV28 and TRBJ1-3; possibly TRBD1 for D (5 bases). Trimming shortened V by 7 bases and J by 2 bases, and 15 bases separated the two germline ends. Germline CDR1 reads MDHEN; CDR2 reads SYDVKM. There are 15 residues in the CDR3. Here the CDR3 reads CASNARERAGNTIYF. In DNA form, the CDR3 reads TGTGCCAGCAACGCCAGGGAGAGGGCTGGAAACACCATATATTTT.

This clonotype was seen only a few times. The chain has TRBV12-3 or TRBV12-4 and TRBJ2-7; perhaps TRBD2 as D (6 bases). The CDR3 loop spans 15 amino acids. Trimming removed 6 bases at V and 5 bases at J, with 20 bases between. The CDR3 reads CASSRSLASGDEQYV. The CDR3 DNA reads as TGTGCCAGCAGCCGTTCTCTAGCGTCTGGCGACGAGCAGTACGTC.

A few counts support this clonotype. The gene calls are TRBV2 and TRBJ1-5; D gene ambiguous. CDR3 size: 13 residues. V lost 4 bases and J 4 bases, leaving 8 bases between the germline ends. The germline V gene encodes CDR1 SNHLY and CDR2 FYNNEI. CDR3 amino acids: CASSAVRNQPQHF. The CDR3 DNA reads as TGTGCCAGCAGTGCGGTTAGGAATCAGCCCCAGCATTTT.

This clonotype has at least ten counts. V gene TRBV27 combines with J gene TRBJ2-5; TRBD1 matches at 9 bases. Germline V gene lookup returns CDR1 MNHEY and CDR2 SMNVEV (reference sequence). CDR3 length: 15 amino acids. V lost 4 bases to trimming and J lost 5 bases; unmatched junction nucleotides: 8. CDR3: CASSSYRDRAETQYF. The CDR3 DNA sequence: TGTGCCAGCAGTTCCTACCGGGACAGGGCGGAGACCCAGTACTTC.

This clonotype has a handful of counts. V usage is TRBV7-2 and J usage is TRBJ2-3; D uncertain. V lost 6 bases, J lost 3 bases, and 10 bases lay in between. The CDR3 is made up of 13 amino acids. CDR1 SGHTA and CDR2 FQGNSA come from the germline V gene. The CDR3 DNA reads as TGTGCCAGCAGTATGGACCAGACAGATACGCAGTATTTT. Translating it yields CASSMDQTDTQYF.

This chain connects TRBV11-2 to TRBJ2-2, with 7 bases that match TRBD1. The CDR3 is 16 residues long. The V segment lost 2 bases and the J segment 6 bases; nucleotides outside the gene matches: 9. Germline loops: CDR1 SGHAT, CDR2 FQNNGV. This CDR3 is CASSLLVGGASGELFF. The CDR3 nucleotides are TGTGCCAGCAGCTTACTGGTAGGGGGCGCATCCGGGGAGCTGTTTTTT.

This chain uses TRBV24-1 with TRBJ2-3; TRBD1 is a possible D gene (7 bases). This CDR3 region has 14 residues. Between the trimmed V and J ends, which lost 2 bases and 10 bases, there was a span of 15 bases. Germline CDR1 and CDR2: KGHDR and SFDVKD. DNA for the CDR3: TGTGCCACCAGTGATTGGATTGACAGGGAGGCGCAGTATTTT. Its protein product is CATSDWIDREAQYF.

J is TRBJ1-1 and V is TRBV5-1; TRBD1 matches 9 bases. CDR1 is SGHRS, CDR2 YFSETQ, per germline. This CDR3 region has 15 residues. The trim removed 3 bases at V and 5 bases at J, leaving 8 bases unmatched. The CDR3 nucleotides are TGCGCCAGCAGCTCTTCCACAGGGGGCACGACTGAAGCTTTCTTT. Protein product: CASSSSTGGTTEAFF.

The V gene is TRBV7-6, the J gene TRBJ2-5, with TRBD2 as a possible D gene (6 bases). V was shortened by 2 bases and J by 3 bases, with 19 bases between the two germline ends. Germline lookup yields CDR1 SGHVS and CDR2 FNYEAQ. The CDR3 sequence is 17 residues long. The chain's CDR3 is CASSLSVSGRFKETQYF. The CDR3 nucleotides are TGTGCCAGCAGCTTATCGGTGAGCGGGCGGTTTAAAGAGACCCAGTACTTC.

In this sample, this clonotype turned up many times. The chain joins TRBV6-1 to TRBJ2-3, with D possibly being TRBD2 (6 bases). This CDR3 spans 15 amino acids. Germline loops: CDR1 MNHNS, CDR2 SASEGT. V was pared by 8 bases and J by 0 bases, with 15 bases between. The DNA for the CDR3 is TGTGCCAGCGGAGGGACGACACCTAGCACAGATACGCAGTATTTT. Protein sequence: CASGGTTPSTDTQYF.

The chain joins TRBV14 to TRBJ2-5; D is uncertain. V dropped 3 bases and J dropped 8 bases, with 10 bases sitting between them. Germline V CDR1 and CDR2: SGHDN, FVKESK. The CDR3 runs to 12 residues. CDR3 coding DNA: TGTGCCAGCAGCCAGACGGATGTTACCCAGTACTTC. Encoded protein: CASSQTDVTQYF. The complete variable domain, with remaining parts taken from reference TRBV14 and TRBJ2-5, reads EAGVTQFPSHSVIEKGQTVTLRCDPISGHDNLYWYRRVMGKEIKFLLHFVKESKQDESGMPNNRFLAERTGGTYSTLKVQPAELEDSGVYFCASSQTDVTQYFGPGTRLLVL.

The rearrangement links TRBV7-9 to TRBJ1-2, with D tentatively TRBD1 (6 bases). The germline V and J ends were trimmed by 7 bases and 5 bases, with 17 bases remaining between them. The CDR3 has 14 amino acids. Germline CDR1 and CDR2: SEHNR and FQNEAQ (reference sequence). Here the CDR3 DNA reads TGTGCCAGCATCAACCTAACTCAGGGGTATGGCTACACCTTC. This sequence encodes CASINLTQGYGYTF. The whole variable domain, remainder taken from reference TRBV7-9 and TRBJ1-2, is DTGVSQNPRHKITKRGQNVTFRCDPISEHNRLYWYRQTLGQGPEFLTYFQNEAQLEKSRLLSDRFSAERPKGSFSTLEIQRTEQGDSAMYLCASINLTQGYGYTFGSGTRLTVV.

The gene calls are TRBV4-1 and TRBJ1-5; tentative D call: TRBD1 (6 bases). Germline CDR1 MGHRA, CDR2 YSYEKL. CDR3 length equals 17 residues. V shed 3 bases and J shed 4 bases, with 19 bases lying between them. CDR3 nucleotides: TGCGCCAGCAGCCAGTCCGAGACAGGACCCGCGAATCAGCCCCAGCATTTT. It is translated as CASSQSETGPANQPQHF.

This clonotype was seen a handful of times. CDR3 coding DNA: TGTGCCAGCAGTTACCTCCGAGGGGGAGGGAACCGCTATGGCTACACCTTC. It encodes CASSYLRGGGNRYGYTF. The rearrangement joins TRBV6-6 to TRBJ1-2; the D gene is possibly TRBD1 (6 bases). Per germline, CDR1 MNHNY and CDR2 SVGAGI (reference sequence). V lost 2 bases and J 4 bases, leaving 20 bases between the germline ends. This CDR3 has 17 residues.

The CDR3: CASSPPDTRGDTQYF. Written as DNA, the CDR3 is TGTGCCAGCAGCCCGCCAGACACTCGCGGGGATACGCAGTATTTT. The chain combines TRBV28 with TRBJ2-3; tentatively, D is TRBD2 (5 bases). Trimming removed 6 bases at V and 6 bases at J, with 19 bases between. Looked up from germline, CDR1 is MDHEN and CDR2 is SYDVKM. The CDR3 runs 15 residues.

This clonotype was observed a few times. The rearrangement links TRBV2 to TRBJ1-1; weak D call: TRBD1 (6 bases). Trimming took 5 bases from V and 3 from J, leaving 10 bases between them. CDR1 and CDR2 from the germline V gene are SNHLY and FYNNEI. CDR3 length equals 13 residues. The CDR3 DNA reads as TGTGCCAGCAGTACGACAGGTTACACTGAAGCTTTCTTT. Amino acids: CASSTTGYTEAFF.

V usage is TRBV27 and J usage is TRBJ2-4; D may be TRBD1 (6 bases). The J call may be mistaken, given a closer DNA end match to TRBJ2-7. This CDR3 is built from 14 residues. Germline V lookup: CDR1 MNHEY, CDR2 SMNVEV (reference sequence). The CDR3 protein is CASSSSTGLGEQYF. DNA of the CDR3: TGTGCCAGCAGTTCCTCCACAGGGTTGGGCGAGCAGTACTTC.

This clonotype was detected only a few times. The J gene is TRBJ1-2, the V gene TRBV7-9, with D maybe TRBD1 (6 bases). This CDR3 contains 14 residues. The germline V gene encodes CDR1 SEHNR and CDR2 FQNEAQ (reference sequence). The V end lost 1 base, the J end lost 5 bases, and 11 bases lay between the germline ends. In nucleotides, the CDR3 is TGTGCCAGCAGCTTAGGACAGGCAGGGTATGGCTACACCTTC. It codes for CASSLGQAGYGYTF.

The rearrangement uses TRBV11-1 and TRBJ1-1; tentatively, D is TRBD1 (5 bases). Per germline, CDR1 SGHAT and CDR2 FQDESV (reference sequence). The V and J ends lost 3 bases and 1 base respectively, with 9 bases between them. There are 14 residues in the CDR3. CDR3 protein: CASSFVGENTEAFF. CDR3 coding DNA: TGTGCCAGCAGCTTCGTGGGGGAGAACACTGAAGCTTTCTTT.

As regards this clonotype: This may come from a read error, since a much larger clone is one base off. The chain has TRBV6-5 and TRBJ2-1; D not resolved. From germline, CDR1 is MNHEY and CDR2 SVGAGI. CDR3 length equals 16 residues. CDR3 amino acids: CANSYNGHPSYNEQFF. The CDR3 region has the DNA TGTGCCAACAGTTACAATGGGCACCCCTCCTACAATGAGCAGTTCTTC.

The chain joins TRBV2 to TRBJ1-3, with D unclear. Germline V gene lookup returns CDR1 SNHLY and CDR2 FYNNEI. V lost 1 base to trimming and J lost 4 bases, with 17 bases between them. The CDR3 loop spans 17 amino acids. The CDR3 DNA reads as TGTGCCAGCAGTGAAGTGGGTCCATCCGGCCCCGGAAACACCATATATTTT. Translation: CASSEVGPSGPGNTIYF.